The sequence of this TCR beta chain was determined in a study of blood T cell repertoires in COVID-19. On the study more broadly: The samples span acute and convalescent COVID-19 from the United States, Italy and Spain. From T cells, B-cell-depleted T cells, or PBMCs came the material, which was cDNA or gDNA.

As handled by the study authors: Amplifying reference gene primers gave estimates of nucleated cell counts. Sequencing used immunoSEQ multiplex PCR; TCRdb keeps in-frame clones, though not all of them. V, J and clone size reflect that table, while D and trimming were determined from the DNA. The profile shows about 98,000 clones, 82% of them singletons. V gave up 4 bases and J gave up 7 bases; unmatched junction bases: 10. The CDR3 consists of 14 residues. Germline V gene data show CDR1 as SGHDT and CDR2 as YYEEEE. The sequence was collected from a man between 65 and 79 years old with active or convalescent COVID-19. Sequencing used peripheral blood. This rearrangement joins TRBV5-6 to TRBJ1-2, with 7 bases fitting TRBD1. The CDR3 DNA is TGTGCCAGCAGCCTCCGGACAGGCGAAAGTGGCTACACCTTC. This translates into CASSLRTGESGYTF. The full variable domain, rest sourced from reference TRBV5-6 and TRBJ1-2, is DAGVTQSPTHLIKTRGQQVTLRCSPKSGHDTVSWYQQALGQGPQFIFQYYEEEERQRGNFPDRFSGHQFPNYSSELNVNALLLGDSALYLCASSLRTGESGYTFGSGTRLTVV.